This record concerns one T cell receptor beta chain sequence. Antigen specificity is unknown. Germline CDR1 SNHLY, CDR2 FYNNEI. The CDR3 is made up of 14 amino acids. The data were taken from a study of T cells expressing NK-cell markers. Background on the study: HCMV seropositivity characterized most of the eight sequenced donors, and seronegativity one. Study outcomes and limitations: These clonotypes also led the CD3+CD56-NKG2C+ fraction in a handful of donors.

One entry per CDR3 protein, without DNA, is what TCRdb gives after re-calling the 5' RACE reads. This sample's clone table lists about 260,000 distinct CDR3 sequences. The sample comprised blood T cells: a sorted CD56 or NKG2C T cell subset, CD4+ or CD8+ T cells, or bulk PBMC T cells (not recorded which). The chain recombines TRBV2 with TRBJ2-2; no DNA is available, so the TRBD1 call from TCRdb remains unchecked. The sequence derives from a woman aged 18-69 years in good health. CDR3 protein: CASSENRDTGELFF.